Following are 16 T cell receptor beta chains from one sample sequenced in a study of OX40 agonist ivuxolimab in advanced cancers. Sequencing was performed with immunoSEQ multiplex PCR; in TCRdb, only in-frame clones are kept and a portion is missing. The sample includes about 58,000 clones, around four fifths of them seen just once. This material consisted of CD4+ or CD8+ T cells sorted from blood, taken in a trial of the OX40 agonist ivuxolimab. The origin of the receptors is an adult with an advanced solid tumor such as melanoma, head and neck, liver or kidney cancer.

This clone was counted a single time. This chain uses TRBV5-4 with TRBJ1-4; the D is unclear. This CDR3 has 16 amino acids. Trimming removed 0 bases from V and 2 bases from J, with 11 bases in between. Looked up from germline, CDR1 is SGHNT and CDR2 is YYREEE (reference sequence). The CDR3 sequence is CASSLGLFGTNEKLFF. In nucleotides, the CDR3 is TGTGCCAGCAGCTTGGGTCTATTCGGGACTAATGAAAAACTGTTTTTT.

This clone appeared once. J is TRBJ2-3 and V is TRBV9; D is perhaps TRBD1 (7 bases). The CDR3 is 16 residues long. The germline V and J ends were trimmed by 0 bases and 3 bases, with 14 bases remaining between them. The germline gives CDR1 SGDLS, CDR2 YYNGEE. CDR3 protein: CASSVAGRGVTDTQYF. The CDR3 DNA is TGTGCCAGCAGCGTAGCCGGCAGGGGGGTTACAGATACGCAGTATTTT.

V and J are TRBV21-1 and TRBJ2-1; the DNA was not compared with TRBD2, the D call given in the table. TRBV21-1 is a listed pseudogene. The CDR3 extends over 18 amino acids. The CDR3 nucleotides read TGTGCCAGCAGCAAAGATCGCGGGGGGTTGACCTCCTACAATGAGCAGTTCTTC. It specifies CASSKDRGGLTSYNEQFF.

The chain uses TRBV7-3 and TRBJ2-1; 10 bases map to TRBD2. The CDR3 spans 15 residues. Germline loops: CDR1 SGHTA, CDR2 FQGTGA. The V segment lost 4 bases and the J segment 9 bases; nucleotides outside the gene matches: 9. CDR3: CASSSTGTSAGEQFF. CDR3 in DNA: TGTGCCAGCAGCTCGACCGGGACTAGCGCCGGTGAGCAGTTCTTC.

V gene TRBV5-1 combines with J gene TRBJ1-6, with a possible D match to TRBD1 (6 bases). CDR1 is SGHRS, CDR2 YFSETQ, per germline. The CDR3 runs to 15 residues. The V end was cut by 4 bases, the J end by 9 bases, with 17 bases between. The CDR3 bases are TGCGCCAGCAGCACCAAACAGGGAATTAGTTCACCCCTCCACTTT. This encodes CASSTKQGISSPLHF.

The rearrangement links TRBV19 to TRBJ1-5, with D uncertain. V shed 9 bases and J shed 4 bases, with 16 bases lying between them. CDR1 and CDR2 (germline): LNHDA, SQIVND (reference sequence). The CDR3 has 14 residues. CDR3 nucleotides: TGTGCCAGCCTACCGGGTTCGGGGAATCAGCCCCAGCATTTT. This translates into CASLPGSGNQPQHF. Full variable domain (outside the CDR3, taken from reference TRBV19 and TRBJ1-5): DGGITQSPKYLFRKEGQNVTLSCEQNLNHDAMYWYRQDPGQGLRLIYYSQIVNDFQKGDIAEGYSVSREKKESFPLTVTSAQKNPTAFYLCASLPGSGNQPQHFGDGTRLSIL.

This clone showed up just once. J is TRBJ2-7 and V is TRBV11-3; 11 bases agree with TRBD1. Germline V gene sequence: CDR1 SGHNT, CDR2 YENEEA. Unmatched junction bases numbered 6, after V lost 5 bases and J lost 9 bases. The CDR3 spans 13 residues. For the CDR3, the DNA is TGTGCCAGCAGCACCGGACAGGGGGCTTTGCAGTACTTC. Translating it yields CASSTGQGALQYF.

The chain joins TRBV5-1 to TRBJ2-7; 10 bases align to TRBD1. V trimming: 0 bases; J trimming: 2 bases; junction bases outside the gene matches: 2. This CDR3 is 15 amino acids long. Per germline, CDR1 SGHRS and CDR2 YFSETQ. The CDR3 bases are TGCGCCAGCAGCTTGGTCGGGACAGGGGCCTACGAGCAGTACTTC. This encodes CASSLVGTGAYEQYF. The variable domain in full, with the rest retrieved from reference TRBV5-1 and TRBJ2-7, is KAGVTQTPRYLIKTRGQQVTLSCSPISGHRSVSWYQQTPGQGLQFLFEYFSETQRNKGNFPGRFSGRQFSNSRSEMNVSTLELGDSALYLCASSLVGTGAYEQYFGPGTRLTVT.

The chain employs TRBV4-1 and TRBJ1-5; 7 positions agree with TRBD1. With 5 bases clipped from V and 2 bases from J, the junction kept 15 bases outside the gene matches. The CDR3 contains 18 residues. CDR1 is MGHRA, CDR2 YSYEKL, per germline. The CDR3 DNA follows: TGCGCCAGCAGCGGAGTGGAGGGGGCTATTATAGGCAATCAGCCCCAGCATTTT. It is translated as CASSGVEGAIIGNQPQHF.

This chain joins TRBV9 and TRBJ1-2, with D tentatively TRBD1 (6 bases). This CDR3 comprises 14 residues. V was cut by 2 bases and J by 4 bases, with 12 bases left in between. In germline, CDR1 is SGDLS, CDR2 YYNGEE. CDR3 sequence (DNA): TGTGCCAGCAGCGTGCAACAACAGGGCTATGGCTACACCTTC. Residues: CASSVQQQGYGYTF.

The CDR3 region is CAKLLGTVYEQYF. CDR3 bases: TGCGCCAAGCTTCTCGGGACTGTCTACGAGCAGTACTTC. This chain links TRBV4-1 with TRBJ2-7; possible D gene TRBD2, 6 bases. CDR1 and CDR2 from the germline V gene are MGHRA and YSYEKL. This CDR3 spans 13 amino acids. V was cut by 10 bases and J by 3 bases, with 16 bases left in between.

V is TRBV5-4 and J is TRBJ2-6, with TRBD2 matching over 8 bases. The ends lost 0 bases at V and 2 bases at J; junction bases unmatched: 4. This CDR3 spans 17 amino acids. CDR1 and CDR2 (germline): SGHNT, YYREEE (reference sequence). CDR3 residues: CASSLEIGGAGANVLTF. CDR3 nucleotide sequence: TGTGCCAGCAGCTTGGAAATCGGGGGGGCTGGGGCCAACGTCCTGACTTTC.

This chain uses TRBV7-3 with TRBJ2-3; a possible D gene is TRBD1 (5 bases). The CDR3 covers 14 residues. V was clipped by 4 bases and J by 2 bases, with 10 bases between them. Per germline, CDR1 SGHTA and CDR2 FQGTGA. The CDR3 DNA follows: TGTGCCAGCAGCTATGACAGTCACACAGATACGCAGTATTTT. Its protein product is CASSYDSHTDTQYF.

The chain employs TRBV7-2 and TRBJ2-7; 7 bases are shared with TRBD2. The J segment lost 1 base and the V segment lost 1 base, leaving 1 base of the junction unmatched. The CDR3 runs to 14 residues. Germline loops: CDR1 SGHTA, CDR2 FQGNSA. CDR3 in amino acids: CASSLERGSYEQYF. For the CDR3, the DNA is TGTGCCAGCAGCTTAGAGCGGGGATCCTACGAGCAGTACTTC.

The chain is built from TRBV5-1 and TRBJ2-3; 10 bases match TRBD2. The V gene's germline CDR1 is SGHRS and CDR2 YFSETQ. The CDR3 totals 15 residues. The ends lost 4 bases at V and 5 bases at J; junction bases unmatched: 7. CDR3 coding DNA: TGCGCCAGCAGCGGTAGCGGGGGGATAGGAGATACGCAGTATTTT. It translates to CASSGSGGIGDTQYF.

As DNA, the CDR3 is TGTGCCTGGGGCAAGGGGGCAGATACGCAGTATTTT. It is translated as CAWGKGADTQYF. The chain combines TRBV30 with TRBJ2-3, with TRBD1 as a possible D gene (6 bases). The germline V gene encodes CDR1 GTSNPN and CDR2 SVGIG (reference sequence). V lost 5 bases to trimming and J lost 4 bases, with 10 bases between them. The CDR3 contains 12 residues.